This record looks at one T cell receptor (beta chain) sequence and its context. Its antigen remains unknown. The data belong to a study of T cell responses to AZD1222 COVID-19 vaccine. Study observations and caveats: There were repertoire samples only from the period after the peak T cell response. Among the donors, most were white British and more were female, and clonal diversity was possibly underestimated. Spike-specific TCR repertoires showed rising breadth and depth after two AZD1222 doses. Only five to seven AZD1222 recipients tested seropositive at baseline.

Sequencing used immunoSEQ multiplex PCR; TCRdb keeps in-frame clones, though not all of them. The data contain about 150,000 clones, 90% of them singletons. The CDR3 consists of 13 residues. The ends were cut back, 5 bases at V and 6 bases at J, with 12 bases in the middle. The germline CDR1 and CDR2 sequences are PRHDT and FYEKMQ (reference sequence). This receptor was identified in an adult who received the AZD1222 COVID-19 vaccine. The sequenced sample was peripheral blood, obtained 28 days after the second AZD1222 dose. The rearrangement joins TRBV13 to TRBJ2-3; D remains ambiguous. The CDR3: CASSPGLVDTQYF. The CDR3 DNA sequence: TGTGCCAGCAGCCCCGGCTTGGTGGATACGCAGTATTTT.